The 14 T cell receptor beta chains reported below all come from one sample, sequenced in a study of T cell clonotyping in hematopoietic cell transplantation. TCRdb's copy holds only in-frame clones and misses some; the assay was immunoSEQ multiplex PCR. This sample has 7,500 to 9,500 clones, with about four fifths found just once. The sequencing here drew on peripheral blood mononuclear cells, taken 180 days after allogeneic stem cell transplant. The receptor set was obtained from a female patient aged 50-59 years who had an allogeneic stem cell transplant from an unrelated donor, so the T cells may come from the graft donor. Some clones in this sample may be carry-over from other donors' samples.

The sample holds a few counts of this clone. The chain couples TRBV5-6 to TRBJ2-7; 7 nucleotides line up with TRBD1. The junction had 4 bases not matched to a gene; V was cut back by 4 bases and J by 0 bases. The length of the CDR3 is 14 residues. Germline lookup yields CDR1 SGHDT and CDR2 YYEEEE. In DNA, the CDR3 is TGTGCCAGCAGCCTGGGACAGAGCTCCTACGAGCAGTACTTC. Translating gives CASSLGQSSYEQYF.

V and J are TRBV2 and TRBJ2-1; TRBD2 agrees at 9 bases. The CDR3 has 13 residues. The germline gives CDR1 SNHLY, CDR2 FYNNEI. V lost 7 bases and J lost 8; bases outside the gene matches: 6. The DNA of the CDR3 is TGTGCCAGCAAACTAGCGGGTGTGGATGAGCAGTTCTTC. It translates to CASKLAGVDEQFF.

CDR3 DNA sequence: TGTGCCAGCAGCCCCGACGGTACTGAAGCTTTCTTT. It translates to CASSPDGTEAFF. V is TRBV27 and J is TRBJ1-1; D is unresolved. The germline V gene has CDR1 MNHEY and CDR2 SMNVEV (reference sequence). Between the trimmed V and J ends, which lost 6 bases and 5 bases, there was a span of 10 bases. The CDR3 consists of 12 residues.

By share of the sample, this clone is medium-sized. The chain joins TRBV13 to TRBJ2-3, with 12 bases identical to TRBD2. Germline values: CDR1 PRHDT, CDR2 FYEKMQ (reference sequence). This CDR3 has 16 residues. Trimming removed 4 bases from V and 2 bases from J; junction bases left unmatched: 4. CDR3 sequence: CASSSSSGGATDTQYF. CDR3 coding DNA: TGTGCCAGCAGCTCGTCTAGCGGGGGGGCCACAGATACGCAGTATTTT.

The chain recombines TRBV6-6 with TRBJ1-5; 7 nucleotides agree with TRBD1. The V segment lost 6 bases and the J segment 6 bases; nucleotides outside the gene matches: 11. CDR3 length: 15 amino acids. Germline CDR1 is MNHNY and CDR2 is SVGAGI (reference sequence). As DNA, the CDR3 is TGTGCCAGCAGCCCTGGGGGAGGGGGCGGTCAGCCCCAGCATTTT. Protein product: CASSPGGGGGQPQHF.

The sample holds one count of this clone. This chain uses TRBV30 with TRBJ2-5; D remains unclear. The J call is in doubt because the DNA end fits TRBJ2-7 better. The CDR3 length is 13 residues. Germline values: CDR1 GTSNPN, CDR2 SVGIG (reference sequence). The chain's CDR3 is CAWSVVFRNEQYF. Here the CDR3 DNA reads TGTGCCTGGAGTGTAGTATTTCGGAACGAGCAGTACTTC.

The chain recombines TRBV28 with TRBJ2-7; weak D call: TRBD2 (7 bases). The ends were cut back, 6 bases at V and 0 bases at J, with 12 bases in the middle. The V gene's germline CDR1 is MDHEN and CDR2 SYDVKM. The CDR3 has 14 residues. The CDR3, as DNA: TGTGCCAGCAGAGGGGGGGGGAGCTCCTACGAGCAGTACTTC. It yields the protein CASRGGGSSYEQYF.

The genes are TRBV5-1 and TRBJ1-1; no clear D gene. The germline V gene has CDR1 SGHRS and CDR2 YFSETQ. The CDR3 consists of 13 residues. The V end lost 5 bases, the J end lost 1 base, and 9 bases lay between the germline ends. The CDR3 loop is CASSLPWNTEAFF. In DNA, the CDR3 is TGCGCCAGCAGTTTACCCTGGAACACTGAAGCTTTCTTT.

The chain couples TRBV5-6 to TRBJ2-7; 8 nucleotides line up with TRBD1. The V gene's germline CDR1 is SGHDT and CDR2 YYEEEE. Trimming removed 6 bases from V and 2 bases from J; junction bases left unmatched: 7. This CDR3 has 14 amino acids. CDR3 coding DNA: TGTGCCAGCATCAAACAGGGGGTCCCCTACGAGCAGTACTTC. It encodes CASIKQGVPYEQYF. Combining the CDR3 with reference TRBV5-6 and TRBJ2-7 gives the whole variable domain DAGVTQSPTHLIKTRGQQVTLRCSPKSGHDTVSWYQQALGQGPQFIFQYYEEEERQRGNFPDRFSGHQFPNYSSELNVNALLLGDSALYLCASIKQGVPYEQYFGPGTRLTVT.

This clone was observed once. V is TRBV4-1 and J is TRBJ1-5, with D tentatively TRBD1 (6 bases). The germline V gene encodes CDR1 MGHRA and CDR2 YSYEKL. The CDR3 is made up of 16 amino acids. V lost 3 bases and J lost 1, with 13 bases in between. In DNA form, the CDR3 reads TGCGCCAGCAGCCACCGAACAGGGACCAGCAATCAGCCCCAGCATTTT. It translates to CASSHRTGTSNQPQHF.

This clone was observed a handful of times. The rearrangement uses TRBV5-1 and TRBJ1-2; TRBD1 aligns across 7 bases. The CDR3 totals 13 residues. The germline V gene has CDR1 SGHRS and CDR2 YFSETQ. With V trimmed by 3 bases and J by 4 bases, 3 bases remained unmatched. The CDR3: CASSWDRAYGYTF. CDR3 bases: TGCGCCAGCAGCTGGGACAGAGCCTATGGCTACACCTTC.

V gene TRBV28 combines with J gene TRBJ1-4; no definite D call. This CDR3 is 14 amino acids long. V was shortened by 6 bases and J by 7 bases, with 15 bases between the two germline ends. The germline V gene has CDR1 MDHEN and CDR2 SYDVKM. The CDR3 nucleotides are TGTGCCAGCAGGGCCGGGCTGGGAGGTGAAAAACTGTTTTTT. This encodes CASRAGLGGEKLFF.

The gene calls are TRBV9 and TRBJ1-1, with a tentative D call TRBD1 (6 bases). The V and J ends lost 2 bases and 4 bases respectively, with 12 bases between them. CDR3 length equals 14 residues. Germline V gene lookup returns CDR1 SGDLS and CDR2 YYNGEE. The CDR3 region is CASSVQGLVTEAFF. CDR3 DNA: TGTGCCAGCAGCGTCCAGGGGTTGGTCACTGAAGCTTTCTTT.

This clone was counted only a few times. The V and J genes are TRBV20-1 and TRBJ2-5; D gene ambiguous. Looked up from germline, CDR1 is DFQATT and CDR2 is SNEGSKA (reference sequence). The CDR3 has 11 residues. V was clipped by 5 bases and J by 4 bases, with 8 bases between them. The CDR3 nucleotides read TGCAGTGCTCCCGAACGAGAGACCCAGTACTTC. This codes for CSAPERETQYF.